Presented here are 18 T cell receptor beta chains from one specimen sequenced in a study of cytomegalovirus exposure and HLA in healthy donors. Use of 60 Vbeta and 13 Jbeta primers characterized the PCR. Profiling relied on immunoSEQ multiplex PCR, and the TCRdb table lists in-frame clones only, not all of them. Of 100,000 to 150,000 clones in the sample, 17% are singletons; the top ten hold less than 3.5%. The sequencing input was PBMCs. Source of these receptors: a female donor in good health and CMV-seropositive.

This clone turned up a few times. This rearrangement joins TRBV29-1 to TRBJ1-2; possible D gene TRBD1, 5 bases. V dropped 3 bases and J dropped 2 bases, with 10 bases sitting between them. The CDR3 loop spans 13 amino acids. The V gene's germline CDR1 is SQVTM and CDR2 ANQGSEA. The CDR3 region is CSVDNGGNYGYTF. The CDR3 nucleotides are TGCAGCGTTGATAATGGGGGGAACTATGGCTACACCTTC.

The chain carries TRBV5-1 and TRBJ2-2; unclear D gene. In germline, CDR1 is SGHRS, CDR2 YFSETQ. The CDR3 spans 13 residues. V was trimmed by 4 bases and J by 11 bases, leaving 15 bases between them. The CDR3 DNA follows: TGCGCCAGCAGCCCCAGGTCGAACTCCGAGCTGTTTTTT. Translation gives CASSPRSNSELFF.

This clone has a handful of counts. V is TRBV4-1 and J is TRBJ1-2; D is ambiguous. V lost 0 bases and J 12 bases, leaving 20 bases between the germline ends. CDR1 is MGHRA and CDR2 is YSYEKL in the germline V gene. This CDR3 region has 15 residues. The DNA of the CDR3 is TGCGCCAGCAGCCAAGACCCTCGGTCGGTTTCGATGGACACCTTC. Encoded protein: CASSQDPRSVSMDTF.

This clone occurred a few times. CDR3 region: CASSPPGNQPQHF. CDR3 sequence (DNA): TGTGCCAGCAGCCCCCCGGGCAATCAGCCCCAGCATTTT. The chain is built from TRBV7-9 and TRBJ1-5; D is ambiguous. Trimming left V 5 bases short and J 2 bases short, with 7 bases between. Germline V gives CDR1 SEHNR, CDR2 FQNEAQ (reference sequence). This CDR3 has 13 amino acids.

The chain couples TRBV4-2 to TRBJ2-5; D possibly corresponds to TRBD2 (5 bases). Looked up from germline, CDR1 is LGHNA and CDR2 is YNFKEQ. CDR3 length: 15 residues. V was shortened by 1 base and J by 2 bases, with 11 bases between the two germline ends. CDR3 residues: CASSQVKDLQETQYF. The DNA of the CDR3 is TGTGCCAGCAGCCAAGTCAAGGACTTACAAGAGACCCAGTACTTC.

This clone was counted between two and nine times. The chain is built from TRBV28 and TRBJ2-7; 8 positions agree with TRBD1. The J segment lost 0 bases and the V segment lost 4 bases, leaving 5 bases of the junction unmatched. CDR3 length equals 15 residues. The germline V gene encodes CDR1 MDHEN and CDR2 SYDVKM. This CDR3 is CASSSLDRASYEQYF. CDR3 bases: TGTGCCAGCAGTTCCCTGGACAGGGCCTCCTACGAGCAGTACTTC.

This clone was picked up a small number of times. The V and J genes are TRBV27 and TRBJ2-5, with D possibly being TRBD1 (6 bases). The V gene's germline CDR1 is MNHEY and CDR2 SMNVEV (reference sequence). The CDR3 runs to 14 residues. Trimming shortened V by 4 bases and J by 4 bases, and 13 bases separated the two germline ends. The CDR3 sequence: CASSSHDRRETQYF. CDR3 sequence (DNA): TGTGCCAGCAGTTCCCATGACAGGAGAGAGACCCAGTACTTC.

This sequence joins TRBV10-3 and TRBJ1-4, with D tentatively TRBD1 (6 bases). V was shortened by 2 bases and J by 8 bases, with 18 bases between the two germline ends. CDR3 length equals 16 residues. In germline, CDR1 is ENHRY, CDR2 SYGVKD. The CDR3 nucleotides are TGTGCCATCAGTGAGCCTGCGGGGGGGCGGCTGGAAAAACTGTTTTTT. Translation gives CAISEPAGGRLEKLFF.

The sample holds a few counts of this clone. The chain carries TRBV29-1 and TRBJ1-2; TRBD1 matches 9 bases. The V segment lost 4 bases and the J segment 4 bases; nucleotides outside the gene matches: 16. Germline V CDR1 and CDR2: SQVTM, ANQGSEA. The CDR3 extends over 17 amino acids. CDR3 sequence (DNA): TGCAGCGTTGTTGGGGGTAGGACAGGGGATGATGTCTATGGCTACACCTTC. Amino acids: CSVVGGRTGDDVYGYTF.

The rearrangement links TRBV5-6 to TRBJ2-3; 8 bases are a match to TRBD2. The V gene's germline CDR1 is SGHDT and CDR2 YYEEEE. This CDR3 is built from 17 residues. V lost 1 base and J lost 2; bases outside the gene matches: 9. CDR3: CASSLPELAANTDTQYF. DNA of the CDR3: TGTGCCAGCAGCTTGCCCGAACTAGCGGCGAACACAGATACGCAGTATTTT.

This clone was seen a few times. The chain couples TRBV14 to TRBJ2-1; unclear D gene. The germline V gene has CDR1 SGHDN and CDR2 FVKESK. Trimming removed 1 base from V and 4 bases from J, with 20 bases in between. This CDR3 has 18 amino acids. The CDR3 here is CASSQGIAVTPVYNEQFF. Written as DNA, the CDR3 is TGTGCCAGCAGCCAAGGTATTGCTGTGACACCCGTATACAATGAGCAGTTCTTC.

This chain joins TRBV5-5 and TRBJ2-5; D uncertain. The CDR3 totals 14 residues. V gave up 2 bases and J gave up 1 base, with 9 bases separating them. CDR1 SGHKS and CDR2 YYEKEE come from the germline V gene (reference sequence). The CDR3 spells CASSFLAAQETQYF. The DNA of the CDR3 is TGTGCCAGCAGCTTTCTCGCGGCCCAAGAGACCCAGTACTTC.

This chain joins TRBV30 and TRBJ1-4; D might be TRBD1 (5 bases). Trimming took 0 bases from V and 7 from J, leaving 12 bases between them. The CDR3 consists of 14 residues. The germline gives CDR1 GTSNPN, CDR2 SVGIG (reference sequence). The CDR3 region is CAWSVAGKGEKLFF. The DNA for the CDR3 is TGTGCCTGGAGTGTAGCAGGGAAGGGTGAAAAACTGTTTTTT.

The chain carries TRBV4-1 and TRBJ2-7; TRBD2 matches at 12 bases. In germline, CDR1 is MGHRA, CDR2 YSYEKL. The CDR3 runs to 16 residues. Trimming at V came to 1 base and at J to 3 bases, leaving 4 bases not matched to a gene. CDR3: CASSQASGRALYEQYF. DNA of the CDR3: TGCGCCAGCAGCCAAGCTAGCGGGAGGGCCCTCTACGAGCAGTACTTC.

This clone showed up just a few times. This chain uses TRBV7-9 with TRBJ1-1, with D perhaps matching TRBD1 (5 bases). The length of the CDR3 is 16 residues. Trimming cost V 1 base and J 0 bases, with 12 bases left between them. Germline CDR1 reads SEHNR; CDR2 reads FQNEAQ (reference sequence). CDR3: CASSLDGGTMNTEAFF. The CDR3 nucleotides are TGTGCCAGCAGCTTAGACGGGGGTACAATGAACACTGAAGCTTTCTTT.

The chain uses TRBV9 and TRBJ2-1; 8 bases map to TRBD2. The germline CDR1 and CDR2 sequences are SGDLS and YYNGEE. The CDR3 is made up of 14 amino acids. The V and J ends lost 4 bases and 2 bases, in that order; junction bases with no gene match: 2. The CDR3 nucleotides are TGTGCCAGCAGCCGTAGCGGGGCCTACAATGAGCAGTTCTTC. Its translation is CASSRSGAYNEQFF. The complete variable domain, with remaining parts taken from reference TRBV9 and TRBJ2-1, reads DSGVTQTPKHLITATGQRVTLRCSPRSGDLSVYWYQQSLDQGLQFLIQYYNGEERAKGNILERFSAQQFPDLHSELNLSSLELGDSALYFCASSRSGAYNEQFFGPGTRLTVL.

The chain has TRBV28 and TRBJ1-3; the D gene is possibly TRBD1 (5 bases). Trimming removed 6 bases from V and 2 bases from J, with 11 bases in between. CDR1 and CDR2 from the germline V gene are MDHEN and SYDVKM. The CDR3 sequence is 14 residues long. CDR3 coding DNA: TGTGCCAGCAGGGAACCGGGGGCTGGAAACACCATATATTTT. Its translation: CASREPGAGNTIYF.

This clone was detected only a few times. The chain couples TRBV7-9 to TRBJ2-7; 7 positions agree with TRBD1. CDR1 is SEHNR, CDR2 FQNEAQ, per germline (reference sequence). V was clipped by 0 bases and J by 1 base; unmatched bases: 3. This CDR3 has 15 amino acids. The CDR3 loop reads CASSLALGQSYEQYF. DNA for the CDR3: TGTGCCAGCAGCTTAGCCTTGGGACAGTCCTACGAGCAGTACTTC.